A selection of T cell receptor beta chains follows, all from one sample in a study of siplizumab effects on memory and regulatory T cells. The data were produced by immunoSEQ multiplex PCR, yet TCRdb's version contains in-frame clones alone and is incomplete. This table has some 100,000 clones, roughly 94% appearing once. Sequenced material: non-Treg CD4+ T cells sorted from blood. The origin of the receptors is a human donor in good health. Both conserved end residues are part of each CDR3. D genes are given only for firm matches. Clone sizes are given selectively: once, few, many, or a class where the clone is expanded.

cdr3_aa: CASSIGQGGASGANVLTF
cdr3_nt: TGTGCCAGTAGTATAGGGCAGGGGGGCGCCTCTGGGGCCAACGTCCTGACTTTC
clone_size: .
d_call: .
j_call: TRBJ2-6
v_call: TRBV19

cdr3_aa: CASRTYSSTDTQYF
cdr3_nt: TGTGCCAGCAGAACTTACTCTAGCACAGATACGCAGTATTTT
clone_size: .
d_call: .
j_call: TRBJ2-3
v_call: TRBV2

cdr3_aa: CASSLRGQPRTGELFF
cdr3_nt: TGTGCCAGCAGTTTAAGAGGCCAGCCCAGAACCGGGGAGCTGTTTTTT
clone_size: few
d_call: .
j_call: TRBJ2-2
v_call: TRBV28

cdr3_aa: CASSRGGGSDTEAFF
cdr3_nt: TGTGCCAGCTCACGGGGTGGGGGCAGCGACACTGAAGCTTTCTTT
clone_size: .
d_call: .
j_call: TRBJ1-1
v_call: TRBV18

cdr3_aa: CASSFLKVGGTGNQPQHF
cdr3_nt: TGTGCCAGCAGTTTTCTAAAGGTCGGGGGGACTGGCAATCAGCCCCAGCATTTT
clone_size: .
d_call: .
j_call: TRBJ1-5
v_call: TRBV28

cdr3_aa: CASSPGGSGSSETQYF
cdr3_nt: TGTGCCAGCAGTCCGGGTGGTAGCGGGAGTTCTGAGACCCAGTACTTC
clone_size: .
d_call: TRBD2
j_call: TRBJ2-5
v_call: TRBV28

cdr3_aa: CASSSAGTLLYNEQFF
cdr3_nt: TGTGCCAGCAGTTCCGCCGGGACTCTTCTTTACAATGAGCAGTTCTTC
clone_size: .
d_call: .
j_call: TRBJ2-1
v_call: TRBV28

cdr3_aa: CASTHSGTLADTQYF
cdr3_nt: TGTGCCAGCACCCATTCCGGGACCCTAGCAGATACGCAGTATTTT
clone_size: .
d_call: .
j_call: TRBJ2-3
v_call: TRBV28

cdr3_aa: CASSLDNRPHAFF
cdr3_nt: TGTGCCAGCAGCTTAGATAATCGGCCCCACGCTTTCTTT
clone_size: .
d_call: .
j_call: TRBJ1-1
v_call: TRBV5-5

cdr3_aa: CSHSNRSGNTIYF
cdr3_nt: TGCAGCCATTCAAACCGGAGTGGAAACACCATATATTTT
clone_size: .
d_call: .
j_call: TRBJ1-3
v_call: TRBV29-1

cdr3_aa: CASSSDRGPRYEQYF
cdr3_nt: TGTGCCAGCAGTTCCGACAGGGGCCCTCGGTACGAGCAGTACTTC
clone_size: .
d_call: TRBD1
j_call: TRBJ2-7
v_call: TRBV6-5

cdr3_aa: CASSLTYPPGQAKTYEQYF
cdr3_nt: TGTGCCAGCAGCCTAACTTATCCCCCGGGACAGGCAAAAACCTACGAGCAGTACTTC
clone_size: .
d_call: TRBD1
j_call: TRBJ2-7
v_call: TRBV28

cdr3_aa: CASSFGPSTDTQYF
cdr3_nt: TGCGCCAGCAGCTTCGGTCCCAGCACAGATACGCAGTATTTT
clone_size: .
d_call: .
j_call: TRBJ2-3
v_call: TRBV5-1

cdr3_aa: CASSEGARLGQWGGNQPQHF
cdr3_nt: TGTGCCAGCAGTGAAGGGGCCCGCCTGGGACAGTGGGGAGGGAATCAGCCCCAGCATTTT
clone_size: .
d_call: TRBD1
j_call: TRBJ1-5
v_call: TRBV6-1

cdr3_aa: CASSHELAATDTQYF
cdr3_nt: TGTGCCAGCAGCCACGAACTAGCGGCCACAGATACGCAGTATTTT
clone_size: once
d_call: TRBD2
j_call: TRBJ2-3
v_call: TRBV14

cdr3_aa: CSALLLKAFF
cdr3_nt: TGCAGTGCTCTTCTTTTGAAAGCTTTCTTT
clone_size: .
d_call: .
j_call: TRBJ1-1
v_call: TRBV20-1

cdr3_aa: CASRSLRGQFF
cdr3_nt: TGTGCCAGCAGGTCGTTGCGCGGGCAGTTCTTC
clone_size: .
d_call: .
j_call: TRBJ2-1
v_call: TRBV28

cdr3_aa: CASGGGWQPQHF
cdr3_nt: TGTGCCAGCGGCGGCGGGTGGCAGCCCCAGCATTTT
clone_size: .
d_call: .
j_call: TRBJ1-5
v_call: TRBV14

cdr3_aa: CSAGLEQPQHF
cdr3_nt: TGCAGTGCCGGCTTAGAGCAGCCCCAGCATTTT
clone_size: .
d_call: .
j_call: TRBJ1-5
v_call: TRBV20-1

cdr3_aa: CASSFPDRAGANVLTF
cdr3_nt: TGTGCCAGCAGCTTTCCGGACAGGGCTGGGGCCAACGTCCTGACTTTC
clone_size: .
d_call: TRBD1
j_call: TRBJ2-6
v_call: TRBV5-5

cdr3_aa: CAWTTAYGYTF
cdr3_nt: TGTGCCTGGACGACAGCCTATGGCTACACCTTC
clone_size: .
d_call: .
j_call: TRBJ1-2
v_call: TRBV30

cdr3_aa: CASSSSGTKAFF
cdr3_nt: TGTGCCAGCAGTTCGTCCGGGACAAAAGCTTTCTTT
clone_size: .
d_call: .
j_call: TRBJ1-1
v_call: TRBV28

cdr3_aa: CASSQGLARTNTGELFF
cdr3_nt: TGCGCCAGCAGCCAAGGGCTAGCGCGGACGAACACCGGGGAGCTGTTTTTT
clone_size: .
d_call: .
j_call: TRBJ2-2
v_call: TRBV4-1

cdr3_aa: CASSLRRGVVETQYF
cdr3_nt: TGCGCCAGCAGCTTACGGAGGGGGGTCGTGGAGACCCAGTACTTC
clone_size: once
d_call: .
j_call: TRBJ2-5
v_call: TRBV5-1

cdr3_aa: CASNRAALNEKLFF
cdr3_nt: TGTGCCAGCAACAGGGCAGCACTTAATGAAAAACTGTTTTTT
clone_size: .
d_call: .
j_call: TRBJ1-4
v_call: TRBV2

cdr3_aa: CASRMTVNTEAFF
cdr3_nt: TGTGCCAGCAGAATGACGGTGAACACTGAAGCTTTCTTT
clone_size: .
d_call: .
j_call: TRBJ1-1
v_call: TRBV7-2

cdr3_aa: CASRKKREGVEQYF
cdr3_nt: TGCGCCAGCAGGAAAAAGCGGGAGGGGGTCGAGCAGTACTTC
clone_size: .
d_call: TRBD2
j_call: TRBJ2-7
v_call: TRBV10-2

cdr3_aa: CASRAGTGNTDTQYF
cdr3_nt: TGTGCCAGCAGAGCCGGGACTGGCAACACAGATACGCAGTATTTT
clone_size: .
d_call: .
j_call: TRBJ2-3
v_call: TRBV5-6

cdr3_aa: CASSQDLSGPYEQYF
cdr3_nt: TGTGCCAGCAGCCAAGATCTGAGTGGGCCTTACGAGCAGTACTTC
clone_size: .
d_call: .
j_call: TRBJ2-7
v_call: TRBV4-2

cdr3_aa: CASSHPTGAGPPRGYTF
cdr3_nt: TGCGCCAGCAGCCACCCAACCGGGGCCGGGCCCCCTCGCGGCTACACCTTC
clone_size: .
d_call: .
j_call: TRBJ1-2
v_call: TRBV4-1

cdr3_aa: CASSPSQGPNTEAFF
cdr3_nt: TGTGCCAGCAGTCCCTCCCAGGGCCCGAACACTGAAGCTTTCTTT
clone_size: .
d_call: .
j_call: TRBJ1-1
v_call: TRBV6-6

cdr3_aa: CASMVRGRGNTIYF
cdr3_nt: TGTGCCAGCATGGTCCGGGGGCGAGGAAACACCATATATTTT
clone_size: .
d_call: .
j_call: TRBJ1-3
v_call: TRBV28

cdr3_aa: CASSLTAGAVDTQYF
cdr3_nt: TGTGCCAGCAGCTTAACGGCGGGAGCGGTAGATACGCAGTATTTT
clone_size: .
d_call: TRBD2
j_call: TRBJ2-3
v_call: TRBV7-3

cdr3_aa: CASSPSGTSYNEQFF
cdr3_nt: TGCGCCAGCAGCCCTTCCGGGACTAGTTACAATGAGCAGTTCTTC
clone_size: once
d_call: TRBD2
j_call: TRBJ2-1
v_call: TRBV5-1

cdr3_aa: CASSPRAQGINGYTF
cdr3_nt: TGTGCCAGCAGCCCCAGGGCTCAGGGCATAAATGGCTACACCTTC
clone_size: .
d_call: .
j_call: TRBJ1-2
v_call: TRBV5-4

cdr3_aa: CAWSSQYTQYF
cdr3_nt: TGTGCCTGGAGTTCACAATATACGCAGTATTTT
clone_size: .
d_call: .
j_call: TRBJ2-3
v_call: TRBV30

cdr3_aa: CASSFSSGSYNEQFF
cdr3_nt: TGCGCCAGCAGCTTCTCTAGCGGGAGCTACAATGAGCAGTTCTTC
clone_size: .
d_call: TRBD2
j_call: TRBJ2-1
v_call: TRBV5-1

cdr3_aa: CASSPFGPRDNEQFF
cdr3_nt: TGTGCCAGCAGCCCTTTCGGTCCCCGGGACAATGAGCAGTTCTTC
clone_size: .
d_call: .
j_call: TRBJ2-1
v_call: TRBV7-3

cdr3_aa: CASSRFSREGYEQYF
cdr3_nt: TGTGCCAGCTCACGATTTTCGCGGGAGGGCTACGAGCAGTACTTC
clone_size: .
d_call: TRBD2
j_call: TRBJ2-7
v_call: TRBV18

cdr3_aa: CASSSAENTEAFF
cdr3_nt: TGTGCCAGCAGTTCCGCCGAGAACACTGAAGCTTTCTTT
clone_size: .
d_call: .
j_call: TRBJ1-1
v_call: TRBV28

cdr3_aa: CSAQIVDTQYF
cdr3_nt: TGCAGTGCCCAGATAGTAGATACGCAGTATTTT
clone_size: .
d_call: .
j_call: TRBJ2-3
v_call: TRBV20-1

cdr3_aa: CASRSGRGPDTQYF
cdr3_nt: TGTGCCAGCAGGAGCGGGAGGGGTCCAGATACGCAGTATTTT
clone_size: .
d_call: TRBD2
j_call: TRBJ2-3
v_call: TRBV6-5

cdr3_aa: CASSQPTSGTNEQFF
cdr3_nt: TGCGCCAGCAGCCAACCGACTAGCGGGACCAATGAGCAGTTCTTC
clone_size: once
d_call: TRBD2
j_call: TRBJ2-1
v_call: TRBV4-1

cdr3_aa: CASRSRGESYEQYF
cdr3_nt: TGCGCCAGCAGGTCGCGCGGGGAGTCATACGAGCAGTACTTC
clone_size: once
d_call: .
j_call: TRBJ2-7
v_call: TRBV5-1

cdr3_aa: CASSALESAMGELFF
cdr3_nt: TGTGCCAGCTCAGCCCTCGAGAGTGCGATGGGGGAGCTGTTTTTT
clone_size: .
d_call: .
j_call: TRBJ2-2
v_call: TRBV18

cdr3_aa: CASSVPTGGSTEAFF
cdr3_nt: TGTGCCAGCAGCGTACCGACAGGCGGAAGCACTGAAGCTTTCTTT
clone_size: .
d_call: .
j_call: TRBJ1-1
v_call: TRBV9

cdr3_aa: CASSPPTGPHGEQFF
cdr3_nt: TGTGCCAGCAGCCCGCCGACAGGGCCTCATGGTGAGCAGTTCTTC
clone_size: .
d_call: TRBD1
j_call: TRBJ2-1
v_call: TRBV7-2

cdr3_aa: CASSLTGGVGTEAFF
cdr3_nt: TGCGCCAGCAGCTTGACAGGGGGCGTAGGGACTGAAGCTTTCTTT
clone_size: .
d_call: TRBD1
j_call: TRBJ1-1
v_call: TRBV5-1

cdr3_aa: CASSPDYEQYF
cdr3_nt: TGTGCCAGCTCACCAGACTACGAGCAGTACTTC
clone_size: .
d_call: .
j_call: TRBJ2-7
v_call: TRBV18

cdr3_aa: CAWSVEAGLDEQYF
cdr3_nt: TGTGCCTGGAGTGTAGAGGCGGGATTGGACGAGCAGTACTTC
clone_size: .
d_call: .
j_call: TRBJ2-7
v_call: TRBV30

cdr3_aa: CASSLNRYTF
cdr3_nt: TGCGCCAGCAGCTTGAACCGTTACACCTTC
clone_size: .
d_call: .
j_call: TRBJ1-2
v_call: TRBV5-1

cdr3_aa: CASSETGQTNTGELFF
cdr3_nt: TGCGCCAGCAGTGAAACCGGACAGACGAACACCGGGGAGCTGTTTTTT
clone_size: .
d_call: .
j_call: TRBJ2-2
v_call: TRBV10-1